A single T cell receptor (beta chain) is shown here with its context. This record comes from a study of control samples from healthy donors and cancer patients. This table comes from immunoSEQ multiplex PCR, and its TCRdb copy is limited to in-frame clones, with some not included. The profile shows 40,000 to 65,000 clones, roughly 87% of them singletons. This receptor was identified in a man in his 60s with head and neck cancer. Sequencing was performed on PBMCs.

Here the CDR3 reads CASSPQAGANVLTF. The CDR3 coding sequence is TGTGCCAGCAGTCCTCAAGCTGGGGCCAACGTCCTGACTTTC. J is TRBJ2-6 and V is TRBV7-2; D is ambiguous. Deletions cut 6 bases from V and 2 bases from J, with 8 bases between. Germline V gene data show CDR1 as SGHTA and CDR2 as FQGNSA. This CDR3 is 14 amino acids long.